This entry features one TCR beta chain sequence. This specimen comes from a study of blood T cell repertoires in COVID-19. The V segment lost 1 base and the J segment 2 bases; nucleotides outside the gene matches: 2. The CDR3 extends over 14 amino acids. Germline CDR1 SQVTM, CDR2 ANQGSEA. This table comes from immunoSEQ multiplex PCR, and its TCRdb copy is limited to in-frame clones, with some not included. The data hold 85,000 to 120,000 clones, with 80% to 95% observed a single time. The clonotype originates from a woman aged 50 to 60 with COVID-19, enrolled during active disease. Material for sequencing was peripheral blood. This sequence joins TRBV29-1 and TRBJ1-2; the match to TRBD1 covers 9 bases. The CDR3 loop reads CSVEGQGENYGYTF. DNA for the CDR3: TGCAGCGTTGAAGGACAGGGGGAAAACTATGGCTACACCTTC.